Each of the 2 T cell receptor beta chains below was sequenced from the same sample in a study of blood T cell repertoires in COVID-19. Using immunoSEQ multiplex PCR, the repertoire was profiled, and TCRdb retains in-frame clones only, with some absent. Of about 230,000 clones in the sample, about 90% are singletons; the top ten hold 10% to 15%. The sequenced sample was peripheral blood. The receptors were sampled from a woman between 18 and 30 years old who had recovered from COVID-19.

The CDR3 bases are TGTGCCATCAGGGGGGACAGACCCAATCAGCCCCAGCATTTT. Its translation: CAIRGDRPNQPQHF. The V gene is TRBV10-3, the J gene TRBJ1-5; 7 nucleotides agree with TRBD1. The CDR3 runs to 14 residues. Germline CDR1 reads ENHRY; CDR2 reads SYGVKD. The junction had 5 bases not matched to a gene; V was cut back by 6 bases and J by 3 bases.

V is TRBV5-1 and J is TRBJ2-7; 8 nucleotides agree with TRBD1. The CDR3 consists of 14 residues. V dropped 0 bases and J dropped 6; count of bases not matched to a gene: 5. CDR1 and CDR2 from the germline V gene are SGHRS and YFSETQ. Written as DNA, the CDR3 is TGCGCCAGCAGCTTGGAGGGCAGGGGGCTCGAGCAGTACTTC. Protein: CASSLEGRGLEQYF.